This is a list of T cell receptor beta chains from one sample in a study of shared clonotypes between healthy human individuals. Some clones are missing from TCRdb's copy, which holds only in-frame ones; the method was immunoSEQ multiplex PCR. Seen here are about 1.9 million clones, around 95% observed once, and the top ten hold around 1.7%. The material sequenced was naive CD8+ T cells from PBMCs. All receptors come from a man between 18 and 35 years old in good health. Some clones in this sample may be carry-over from other donors' samples. Both conserved end residues are part of each CDR3. Clone size is given for some rows only: seen once, a few or many times, or a class if the clone is expanded.

j_call	clone_size	v_call	cdr3_aa
TRBJ1-2	-	TRBV4-1	CASSQNPRAGYTF
TRBJ2-7	-	TRBV6-6	CASSKGFAGEQYF
TRBJ1-2	-	TRBV5-1	CASSLESESPHGYTF
TRBJ1-2	-	TRBV15	CATSRVPKDGNGYTF
TRBJ2-1	once	TRBV29-1	CSVESPSPSFSAFHYNEQFF
TRBJ2-1	-	TRBV4-1	CASSPRHGGSATNEQFF
TRBJ2-7	-	TRBV9	CASSVDGGAGGEQYF
TRBJ2-1	-	TRBV21-1	CASSKDGVGSYNEQFF
TRBJ2-1	-	TRBV4-2	CASSQVGSYNEQFF
TRBJ2-7	-	TRBV4-2	CASSPPSRVYEQYF
-	-	TRBV27	CASSLLLRLTFHEQYF
TRBJ1-2	-	TRBV25-1	CASSGPSGYTF
TRBJ1-5	-	TRBV4-1	CASSQDLTGWSNQPQHF
TRBJ2-3	-	TRBV6-4	CASSDRLAGIDTQYF
TRBJ2-5	-	TRBV5-1	CASSTVQGPETQYF
TRBJ2-1	-	TRBV11-1	CASSLGREQFF
TRBJ2-6	-	TRBV9	CASSARRDSPVGANVLTF
TRBJ1-2	once	TRBV30	CAYLLGTGRTGYGYTF
TRBJ2-1	-	TRBV6-5	CASSHRDRGYNEQFF
TRBJ1-3	-	TRBV6-6	CASSYSSRSGNTIYF
TRBJ2-7	-	TRBV4-3	CASSPGLAASYEQYF
TRBJ2-1	-	TRBV13	CASSLGLNEQFF